The entry below gives a single T cell receptor (beta chain) sequence along with its context. Its antigen is still unknown. One base away there is no much larger clone; base qualities are not given. These data come from a study of T-cell reconstitution after alpha-beta-depleted transplantation in children listed by TCRdb under 2016. For the wider study: The study quantitatively tracked T-cell immune reconstitution after TCRalphabeta/CD19-depleted allogeneic hematopoietic cell transplantation in children using TCR repertoire profiling.

Overall results and qualifications from the work: The apparently early alphabetaT-cell count recovery about two months after transplant was reportedly dependent on only several hundred rapidly expanded clones derived from non-depleted graft cells. The frequencies of hyperexpanded clones fell over the following months, and after one year, T-cell counts and TCRbeta diversity were mostly attributed to newly produced T cells. In some patients, the high TCRbeta diversity seen at day 60 was put down to recipient T cells and intrathymic progenitors that had survived conditioning.

The treatment or condition label, read with the paper, signifies: allogeneic hematopoietic cell transplantation with graft depleted of TCRalphabeta T cells and CD19 B cells. Transplant recipients were children who received TCRalphabeta/CD19-depleted allogeneic hematopoietic cell grafts. Including cysteine and phenylalanine, the CDR3 has 15 amino acids. CDR3 DNA only is kept here, 45 bases in frame from base 1. CDR1 is given as DFQATT and CDR2 as SNEGSKA, both from the germline V gene (reference sequence). Receptors were amplified or captured by PCR. The data were produced on an Illumina HiSeq 2500. TCR library preparation used molecular barcoding, with unique molecular identifiers applied to normalize quantification of the TCRbeta repertoire. TCRdb redid the processing of the public reads, applying fastp at Q25 and MiXCR, and retained in-frame beta chains. For every CDR3 protein sequence, its rows merge into one entry that carries the most common genes and DNA. The sample has about 580,000 distinct CDR3 sequences on record, approximately 22% of them singletons. The top ten clones comprise around an eighth of the sample.

Source: PBMCs, mostly from graft donor cells, taken 360 days after TCRalphabeta/CD19-depleted stem cell transplant. In this chain, TRBV20-1 is recombined with TRBJ1-5, and TRBD1 matches 7 of the central bases. The TCR comes from a boy under two years old who had a stem cell transplant for acute myeloid leukemia, so the T cells may come from the graft donor. The CDR3 region: CFAGQATGPYQPQHF. DNA sequence: TGCTTTGCTGGACAGGCAACGGGCCCTTATCAGCCCCAGCATTTT.